Shown below are 23 T cell receptor beta chains from a single sample sequenced in a study of CD4 T cells in relation to SARS-CoV-2 and coronaviruses. Sequenced by immunoSEQ multiplex PCR; TCRdb stores in-frame clones only, minus some. The sample yields roughly 20,000 clones, about three fifths seen once. These TCRs are of unknown antigen specificity. The unexposed donors gave CD4+ T cells in 2011-2018, prior to COVID-19. CD4+ T cells were isolated from the cells after roughly 11 days of culture. Sequenced material: CD4+ T cells from PBMCs, cultured in vitro. The receptors originated from a human donor in good health.

CDR3 DNA: TGTGCCATCAGTGGATCGGGAGAGACCCAGTACTTC. Translated: CAISGSGETQYF. V gene TRBV10-3 combines with J gene TRBJ2-5, with D hard to call. V was trimmed by 4 bases and J by 4 bases, leaving 7 bases between them. The CDR3 extends over 12 amino acids. CDR1 is ENHRY and CDR2 is SYGVKD in the germline V gene.

CDR3 protein: CATSDLDRFATSYGYTF. DNA for the CDR3: TGTGCCACCAGTGATTTAGACAGGTTCGCAACCTCCTATGGCTACACCTTC. This chain connects TRBV24-1 to TRBJ1-2, with D perhaps matching TRBD1 (6 bases). The CDR3 covers 17 residues. The germline V gene encodes CDR1 KGHDR and CDR2 SFDVKD. Deletions cut 1 base from V and 4 bases from J, with 18 bases between.

The chain carries TRBV12-3 or TRBV12-4 and TRBJ2-3; 7 bases match TRBD1. The CDR3 sequence is 11 residues long. Trimming removed 7 bases from V and 9 bases from J; junction bases left unmatched: 4. The CDR3: CASTVQGTQYF. CDR3 coding DNA: TGTGCCAGCACCGTACAGGGGACGCAGTATTTT.

The chain has TRBV4-1 and TRBJ1-2; 7 bases are shared with TRBD1. Germline V gives CDR1 MGHRA, CDR2 YSYEKL. J lost 4 bases, V lost 3 bases, and 2 bases had no gene match. The CDR3 covers 13 residues. The CDR3 here is CASSQTGLYGYTF. Here the CDR3 DNA reads TGCGCCAGCAGCCAGACAGGGCTCTATGGCTACACCTTC.

This chain uses TRBV5-1 with TRBJ2-7; weak D call: TRBD1 (5 bases). The ends were cut back, 5 bases at V and 3 bases at J, with 9 bases in the middle. The CDR3 covers 12 residues. Germline V gene sequence: CDR1 SGHRS, CDR2 YFSETQ. The CDR3 is CASRGEYYEQYF. CDR3 in DNA: TGCGCCAGCAGAGGGGAATACTACGAGCAGTACTTC.

The gene calls are TRBV19 and TRBJ1-5; D may be TRBD1 (5 bases). This CDR3 contains 14 residues. CDR1 LNHDA and CDR2 SQIVND come from the germline V gene (reference sequence). Trimming removed 7 bases from V and 5 bases from J, with 15 bases in between. The CDR3 bases are TGTGCCAGTAAATCCGGGGCAGACTATCAGCCCCAGCATTTT. The encoded protein is CASKSGADYQPQHF.

This clone has only a few counts. The chain combines TRBV5-1 with TRBJ2-5; the D gene is possibly TRBD2 (5 bases). Germline-derived CDR1 and CDR2 are SGHRS and YFSETQ. This CDR3 region has 13 residues. The ends were cut back, 6 bases at V and 5 bases at J, with 14 bases in the middle. The chain's CDR3 is CASKTGNGETQYF. The CDR3 DNA follows: TGCGCCAGCAAAACCGGGAATGGGGAGACCCAGTACTTC.

The rearrangement links TRBV12-3 or TRBV12-4 to TRBJ2-7; perhaps D is TRBD1 or TRBD2 (5 bases each). CDR3 length: 13 residues. The germline V and J ends were trimmed by 6 bases and 5 bases, with 14 bases remaining between them. CDR3 nucleotides: TGTGCCAGCAGACTCGGGACGTTTGACGAGCAGTACTTC. This encodes CASRLGTFDEQYF.

The chain has TRBV30 and TRBJ1-2; no firm D call. The CDR3 sequence is 13 residues long. The V gene lost 3 bases and the J gene lost 3 bases, with 11 bases spanning the gap. The germline V gene encodes CDR1 GTSNPN and CDR2 SVGIG (reference sequence). The CDR3 reads CAWRHAGDYGYTF. In nucleotides, the CDR3 is TGTGCCTGGAGGCATGCCGGGGACTATGGCTACACCTTC. Supplemented by reference TRBV30 and TRBJ1-2, the full variable domain reads SQTIHQWPATLVQPVGSPLSLECTVEGTSNPNLYWYRQAAGRGLQLLFYSVGIGQISSEVPQNLSASRPQDRQFILSSKKLLLSDSGFYLCAWRHAGDYGYTFGSGTRLTVV.

This clone was picked up one time. The chain joins TRBV9 to TRBJ2-7; D is perhaps TRBD2 (5 bases). The CDR3 runs 15 residues. Germline loops: CDR1 SGDLS, CDR2 YYNGEE. Trimming removed 0 bases at V and 0 bases at J, with 10 bases between. CDR3 bases: TGTGCCAGCAGCGTAGAGGCTGGACTCTCCTACGAGCAGTACTTC. The encoded protein is CASSVEAGLSYEQYF.

This clone was counted once. This sequence joins TRBV11-2 and TRBJ1-4; TRBD1 matches 8 bases. Per germline, CDR1 SGHAT and CDR2 FQNNGV. After removal of 5 bases from V and 10 bases from J, the junction contained 9 bases not matched to a gene. The CDR3 covers 14 residues. For the CDR3, the DNA is TGTGCCAGCAGCGTCCAGGGGGCGCAGGTAAAACTGTTTTTT. Translation: CASSVQGAQVKLFF.

The rearrangement links TRBV25-1 to TRBJ1-3; D perhaps matches TRBD1 (6 bases). This CDR3 contains 16 residues. The V end was cut by 3 bases, the J end by 0 bases, with 12 bases between. Germline V gene data show CDR1 as MGHDK and CDR2 as SYGVNS. DNA for the CDR3: TGTGCCAGCAGTGATGGGGGCGTAAGCTCTGGAAACACCATATATTTT. Protein product: CASSDGGVSSGNTIYF. The entire variable domain, with the rest obtained from reference TRBV25-1 and TRBJ1-3, is as follows: EADIYQTPRYLVIGTGKKITLECSQTMGHDKMYWYQQDPGMELHLIHYSYGVNSTEKGDLSSESTVSRIRTEHFPLTLESARPSHTSQYLCASSDGGVSSGNTIYFGEGSWLTVV.

This clone turned up a few times. CDR3 sequence reads: CASSQVGSANYGYTF. CDR3 sequence (DNA): TGTGCCAGCAGCCAAGTAGGTTCGGCTAACTATGGCTACACCTTC. The V gene is TRBV4-2, the J gene TRBJ1-2, with D hard to call. Germline CDR1 LGHNA, CDR2 YNFKEQ. Trimming removed 1 base from V and 0 bases from J, with 9 bases in between. This CDR3 is built from 15 residues.

This sequence joins TRBV6-2 or TRBV6-3 and TRBJ2-5; possible D gene TRBD2, 5 bases. This CDR3 region has 17 residues. V was trimmed by 2 bases and J by 5 bases, leaving 21 bases between them. Germline CDR1 is MNHEY and CDR2 is SVGEGT. CDR3 protein: CASSYPPRVGWTETQYF. The CDR3 nucleotides are TGTGCCAGCAGTTACCCCCCGCGGGTAGGGTGGACGGAGACCCAGTACTTC.

The chain couples TRBV10-3 to TRBJ1-4, with D uncertain. The CDR3 loop spans 13 amino acids. The V end lost 1 base, the J end lost 8 bases, and 8 bases lay between the germline ends. Looked up from germline, CDR1 is ENHRY and CDR2 is SYGVKD. The CDR3 DNA follows: TGTGCCATCAGTGAGTTTTCAGACGAAAAACTGTTTTTT. Amino acid sequence: CAISEFSDEKLFF.

CDR3 residues: CASSQDASGRANKNEQYF. The CDR3 DNA follows: TGTGCCAGCAGCCAAGATGCTAGCGGGAGGGCCAATAAGAACGAGCAGTACTTC. The J gene is TRBJ2-7, the V gene TRBV3-1 (or the pseudogene TRBV3-2), with TRBD2 matching 12 bases. This CDR3 is built from 18 residues. The germline CDR1 and CDR2 sequences are LGHDT and YNNKEL (reference sequence). J gave up 5 bases and V 0 bases, and 11 bases lay outside the gene matches.

The chain links TRBV6-2 or TRBV6-3 to TRBJ2-3; D is ambiguous. With 6 bases removed from V and 4 bases from J, the gap between germline ends came to 11 bases. The CDR3 loop spans 13 amino acids. Germline CDR1 and CDR2: MNHEY and SVGEGT. The CDR3, as DNA: TGTGCCAGCAGCCCGACTTGGGCAGATACGCAGTATTTT. Encoded protein: CASSPTWADTQYF.

This chain uses TRBV10-3 with TRBJ2-7; D assignment may be TRBD1 or TRBD2 (7 bases each). CDR3 size: 16 residues. The V end was cut by 5 bases, the J end by 5 bases, with 22 bases between. Germline V lookup: CDR1 ENHRY, CDR2 SYGVKD. The CDR3 loop is CAISLRGGGVSDEQYF. The CDR3 DNA is TGTGCCATCAGTCTTCGGGGAGGGGGCGTGTCAGACGAGCAGTACTTC.

The rearrangement links TRBV11-2 to TRBJ2-1, with a possible D match to TRBD2 (6 bases). CDR1 is SGHAT, CDR2 FQNNGV, per germline. V was pared by 6 bases and J by 13 bases, with 31 bases between. This CDR3 region has 17 residues. This CDR3 is CASRPRTLRDEGRFQFF. Here the CDR3 DNA reads TGTGCCAGCAGACCCCGCACCCTGCGGGACGAGGGTAGATTCCAGTTCTTC.

V is TRBV11-3 and J is TRBJ2-2; possibly TRBD2 for D (6 bases). V was clipped by 3 bases and J by 4 bases, with 15 bases between them. CDR3 length: 16 amino acids. Germline V gene data show CDR1 as SGHNT and CDR2 as YENEEA. CDR3 in amino acids: CASSFSGGAGTGELFF. CDR3 DNA sequence: TGTGCCAGCAGCTTTTCCGGCGGGGCGGGCACCGGGGAGCTGTTTTTT.

This clone was observed a few times. The rearrangement uses TRBV5-1 and TRBJ2-1; D unclear. The CDR3 loop spans 14 amino acids. Germline values: CDR1 SGHRS, CDR2 YFSETQ. The V end lost 6 bases, the J end lost 4 bases, and 14 bases lay between the germline ends. The DNA for the CDR3 is TGCGCCAGCAACCGACAAGGGAATTACAATGAGCAGTTCTTC. It is translated as CASNRQGNYNEQFF.

The rearrangement joins TRBV7-8 to TRBJ2-7, with TRBD2 matching over 11 bases. The CDR3 contains 17 residues. Germline V gives CDR1 SGHVS, CDR2 FQNEAQ. With 2 bases clipped from V and 6 bases from J, the junction kept 12 bases outside the gene matches. The CDR3 region is CASSLRGGSGRVSEQYF. The CDR3 DNA follows: TGTGCCAGCAGCTTAAGGGGGGGTAGCGGGAGGGTCTCCGAGCAGTACTTC.

By share of the sample, this clone is hyperexpanded. V gene TRBV7-2 combines with J gene TRBJ2-1; D may be TRBD2 (6 bases). The CDR3 is made up of 15 amino acids. Per the germline V gene, CDR1 is SGHTA and CDR2 is FQGNSA. V was pared by 1 base and J by 3 bases, with 10 bases between. The CDR3 loop reads CASSLGAGLYNEQFF. CDR3 nucleotide sequence: TGTGCCAGCAGCTTAGGGGCGGGACTCTACAATGAGCAGTTCTTC. Supplemented by reference TRBV7-2 and TRBJ2-1, the full variable domain reads GAGVSQSPSNKVTEKGKDVELRCDPISGHTALYWYRQSLGQGLEFLIYFQGNSAPDKSGLPSDRFSAERTGGSVSTLTIQRTQQEDSAVYLCASSLGAGLYNEQFFGPGTRLTVL.